These 7 T cell receptor beta chains were sequenced from one sample in a study of identifying expanded T cells in peripheral blood. This table comes from immunoSEQ multiplex PCR, and its TCRdb copy is limited to in-frame clones, with some not included. The sample records about 110,000 clones, 75% to 90% being singletons. Sequenced material: blood. The receptors were sampled from a person aged 18-69 years in good health.

This sequence joins TRBV4-2 and TRBJ1-6; 10 nucleotides line up with TRBD1. Per germline, CDR1 LGHNA and CDR2 YNFKEQ. V lost 5 bases and J lost 9; bases outside the gene matches: 10. The CDR3 is made up of 16 amino acids. The CDR3 DNA follows: TGTGCCAGCAGCTTGAGAGGACAGGGGGTACGTTCACCCCTCCACTTT. It codes for CASSLRGQGVRSPLHF.

The V and J genes are TRBV4-3 and TRBJ2-1; D possibly corresponds to TRBD2 (5 bases). V lost 4 bases and J lost 8, with 9 bases in between. The CDR3 covers 12 residues. The V gene's germline CDR1 is LGHNA and CDR2 YSLEER. CDR3 in DNA: TGCGCCAGCAGCCTGTACGGGGATGAGCAGTTCTTC. As protein: CASSLYGDEQFF.

This clone was detected a few times. The chain has TRBV7-2 and TRBJ2-1, with unresolved D. The germline CDR1 and CDR2 sequences are SGHTA and FQGNSA. The CDR3 has 11 residues. V shed 4 bases and J shed 8 bases, with 6 bases lying between them. The CDR3 is CASSSVYEQFF. The CDR3 DNA reads as TGTGCCAGCAGCTCCGTTTATGAGCAGTTCTTC.

The V and J genes are TRBV15 and TRBJ2-1; possibly TRBD2 for D (5 bases). Germline-derived CDR1 and CDR2 are LNHNV and YYDKDF (reference sequence). This CDR3 has 13 amino acids. V lost 0 bases and J lost 10, with 10 bases in between. The CDR3 region is CATSRDNGGEQFF. DNA for the CDR3: TGTGCCACCAGCAGAGATAATGGCGGGGAGCAGTTCTTC.

The chain combines TRBV9 with TRBJ1-2, with D possibly matching TRBD1 (5 bases). Trimming took 0 bases from V and 2 from J, leaving 8 bases between them. CDR3 length: 14 residues. Looked up from germline, CDR1 is SGDLS and CDR2 is YYNGEE. CDR3 protein: CASSVGQTNYGYTF. CDR3 in DNA: TGTGCCAGCAGCGTAGGACAGACAAACTATGGCTACACCTTC.

The V call is TRBV18, the J call TRBJ2-2; 10 bases line up with TRBD2. The CDR3 length is 18 residues. The J segment lost 4 bases and the V segment lost 1 base, leaving 9 bases of the junction unmatched. Germline CDR1 and CDR2: KGHSH and LQKENI. CDR3 nucleotide sequence: TGTGCCAGCTCACCACTTTGGCTAGCGGGGGCCTTCACCGGGGAGCTGTTTTTT. It translates to CASSPLWLAGAFTGELFF.

This sequence joins TRBV19 and TRBJ2-1; D is uncertain. The CDR3 extends over 13 amino acids. V was pared by 2 bases and J by 8 bases, with 10 bases between. Germline lookup yields CDR1 LNHDA and CDR2 SQIVND (reference sequence). CDR3 residues: CASSIRLLDEQFF. The CDR3 nucleotides read TGTGCCAGTAGTATACGCCTATTGGATGAGCAGTTCTTC.